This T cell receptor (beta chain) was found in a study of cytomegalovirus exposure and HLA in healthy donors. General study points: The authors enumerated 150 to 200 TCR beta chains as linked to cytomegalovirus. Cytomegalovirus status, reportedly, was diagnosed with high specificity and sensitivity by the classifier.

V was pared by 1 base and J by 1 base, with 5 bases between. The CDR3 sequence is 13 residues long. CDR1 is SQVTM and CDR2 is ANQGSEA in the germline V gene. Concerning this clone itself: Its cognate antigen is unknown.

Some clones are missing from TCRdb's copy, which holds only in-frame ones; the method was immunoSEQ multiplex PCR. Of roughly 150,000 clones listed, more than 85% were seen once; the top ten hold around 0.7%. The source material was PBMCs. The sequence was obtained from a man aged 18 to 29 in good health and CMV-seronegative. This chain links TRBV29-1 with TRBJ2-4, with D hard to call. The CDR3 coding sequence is TGCAGCGTTGAAGGTCAGGCCAAAAACATTCAGTACTTC. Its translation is CSVEGQAKNIQYF.